This TCR beta chain was sequenced in a study of T-cell reconstitution after alpha-beta-depleted transplantation in children. Preparing the TCRbeta library involved the use of unique molecular identifiers. TCRdb itself ran the PCR reads through MiXCR, one entry per CDR3 protein. The sample consists of a few hundred thousand distinct CDR3 sequences, around 7.3% of them appearing once. This clonotype was recorded many times. Its antigen is unknown. Findings and limits, study-wide: It was surviving recipient T cells and thymic progenitors that gave some patients high TCRbeta diversity at day 60. The origin of alpha-beta T cells about two months after transplant was reportedly several hundred expanded graft clones. Newly produced T cells mostly accounted for T-cell counts and diversity one year post-transplant.

This CDR3 spans 13 amino acids. V lost 2 bases and J lost 5, with 9 bases in between. Sequencing used peripheral blood, obtained 360 days after TCRalphabeta/CD19-depleted stem cell transplant. The rearrangement uses TRBV12-3 or TRBV12-4 and TRBJ2-5; the D is unclear. The TCR comes from a female patient aged 2 to 10 who had a stem cell transplant for Fanconi anemia, so the T cells may come from the graft donor. Written as DNA, the CDR3 is TGTGCCAGCAGTTTAACGGTTGGGGAGACCCAGTACTTC. It yields the protein CASSLTVGETQYF.